These 13 T cell receptor beta chains were sequenced from one sample in a study of blood T cell repertoires in COVID-19. The protocol was immunoSEQ multiplex PCR, while the TCRdb copy is restricted to in-frame clones and leaves out a portion. Here the sample spans around 150,000 clones, about 77% being singletons. Sequences were obtained from peripheral blood. The origin of the receptors is a man aged 60 to 69 with acute or convalescent COVID-19.

The chain has TRBV18 and TRBJ2-7, with TRBD1 identical over 7 bases. V shed 3 bases, J shed 2 bases, and the junction held 7 bases outside the gene matches. The CDR3 length is 15 residues. Germline V gene data show CDR1 as KGHSH and CDR2 as LQKENI. CDR3 coding DNA: TGTGCCAGCTCACCCTCGACAGGGTCTACCTACGAGCAGTACTTC. It specifies CASSPSTGSTYEQYF.

This chain joins TRBV10-1 and TRBJ2-2; tentative D call: TRBD2 (6 bases). Trimming took 7 bases from V and 1 from J, leaving 10 bases between them. This CDR3 has 14 amino acids. Germline V gene lookup returns CDR1 WNHNN and CDR2 SYGVQD (reference sequence). The CDR3 DNA is TGCGCCAGCAACTCCGGGGGGAACACCGGGGAGCTGTTTTTT. Its protein product is CASNSGGNTGELFF.

The chain combines TRBV15 with TRBJ2-1; no reliable D call. The CDR3 has 15 amino acids. V was pared by 0 bases and J by 3 bases, with 9 bases between. CDR1 is LNHNV and CDR2 is YYDKDF in the germline V gene (reference sequence). CDR3 DNA sequence: TGTGCCACCAGCAGAGATTCGGGTGGCTACAATGAGCAGTTCTTC. The encoded protein is CATSRDSGGYNEQFF.

V and J are TRBV3-1 (or the pseudogene TRBV3-2) and TRBJ2-5; maybe TRBD2 (6 bases). V gave up 2 bases and J gave up 9 bases, with 10 bases separating them. In germline, CDR1 is LGHDT, CDR2 YNNKEL (reference sequence). The CDR3 has 12 residues. The CDR3: CASSQRSGAQYF. The CDR3 nucleotides are TGTGCCAGCAGCCAACGTAGCGGAGCCCAGTACTTC.

The table lists this clone with a count of one. The CDR3 here is CATADASGRNYNEQFF. The CDR3 bases are TGTGCCACCGCCGATGCTAGCGGGAGGAACTACAATGAGCAGTTCTTC. This sequence joins TRBV24-1 and TRBJ2-1; 11 bases are a match to TRBD2. This CDR3 is built from 16 residues. V lost 9 bases and J lost 3; bases outside the gene matches: 9. Germline-derived CDR1 and CDR2 are KGHDR and SFDVKD.

This chain joins TRBV10-3 and TRBJ1-2; D uncertain. Looked up from germline, CDR1 is ENHRY and CDR2 is SYGVKD. The CDR3 length is 13 residues. Trimming shortened V by 4 bases and J by 5 bases, and 11 bases separated the two germline ends. The CDR3 reads CAISAPGSYGYTF. CDR3 in DNA: TGTGCCATCAGTGCCCCAGGATCTTATGGCTACACCTTC.

This clone was found a few times. The V call is TRBV12-3 or TRBV12-4, the J call TRBJ2-7; D is uncertain. With 3 bases removed from V and 12 bases from J, the gap between germline ends came to 15 bases. The CDR3 length is 12 residues. CDR3: CASSFIGTPLYF. The DNA of the CDR3 is TGTGCCAGCAGTTTCATTGGTACTCCCTTGTACTTC.

The J gene is TRBJ1-1, the V gene TRBV4-1; 9 positions match TRBD1. The CDR3 extends over 15 amino acids. Germline loops: CDR1 MGHRA, CDR2 YSYEKL. The V segment lost 2 bases and the J segment 1 base; nucleotides outside the gene matches: 2. CDR3 sequence: CASSQRTGANTEAFF. CDR3 coding DNA: TGCGCCAGCAGCCAACGGACAGGGGCGAACACTGAAGCTTTCTTT.

This chain links TRBV5-4 with TRBJ1-4, with a possible D match to TRBD1 (6 bases). The germline gives CDR1 SGHNT, CDR2 YYREEE (reference sequence). The CDR3 is made up of 14 amino acids. With 4 bases removed from V and 1 base from J, the gap between germline ends came to 8 bases. CDR3 region: CASSPGQTNEKLFF. In DNA, the CDR3 is TGTGCCAGCAGCCCGGGACAAACTAATGAAAAACTGTTTTTT.

V and J are TRBV14 and TRBJ2-4; D might be TRBD1 (7 bases). Germline loops: CDR1 SGHDN, CDR2 FVKESK. The CDR3 has 16 amino acids. Trimming stripped 1 base from V and 6 bases from J, with 16 bases between. The CDR3 DNA reads as TGTGCCAGCAGCCAAGTTGGAGGGGGCGAGGGAAACATTCAGTACTTC. This translates into CASSQVGGGEGNIQYF. Full variable domain (rest looked up from reference TRBV14 and TRBJ2-4): EAGVTQFPSHSVIEKGQTVTLRCDPISGHDNLYWYRRVMGKEIKFLLHFVKESKQDESGMPNNRFLAERTGGTYSTLKVQPAELEDSGVYFCASSQVGGGEGNIQYFGAGTRLSVL.

This rearrangement joins TRBV6-5 to TRBJ2-1; 8 positions agree with TRBD2. CDR3 length: 14 amino acids. The ends lost 10 bases at V and 10 bases at J; junction bases unmatched: 15. The V gene's germline CDR1 is MNHEY and CDR2 SVGAGI. The CDR3 here is CATSSGGPGGEQFF. CDR3 in DNA: TGTGCCACCTCATCGGGAGGGCCTGGGGGGGAGCAGTTCTTC.

V and J are TRBV10-3 and TRBJ2-7; 7 nucleotides align to TRBD2. This CDR3 region has 13 residues. Trimming cost V 2 bases and J 5 bases; bases outside gene matches: 3. CDR1 ENHRY and CDR2 SYGVKD come from the germline V gene. The CDR3 DNA reads as TGTGCCATCAGTGAGGCCCTAGCGGACGAGCAGTACTTC. Translating gives CAISEALADEQYF.

This clone has a single count. The chain joins TRBV9 to TRBJ2-1, with 7 bases lining up with TRBD1. Germline lookup yields CDR1 SGDLS and CDR2 YYNGEE. Trimming removed 3 bases from V and 5 bases from J; junction bases left unmatched: 11. The CDR3 runs to 16 residues. CDR3 residues: CASSGTGDKPHNEQFF. The CDR3 nucleotides are TGTGCCAGCAGCGGAACAGGGGACAAGCCCCACAATGAGCAGTTCTTC.